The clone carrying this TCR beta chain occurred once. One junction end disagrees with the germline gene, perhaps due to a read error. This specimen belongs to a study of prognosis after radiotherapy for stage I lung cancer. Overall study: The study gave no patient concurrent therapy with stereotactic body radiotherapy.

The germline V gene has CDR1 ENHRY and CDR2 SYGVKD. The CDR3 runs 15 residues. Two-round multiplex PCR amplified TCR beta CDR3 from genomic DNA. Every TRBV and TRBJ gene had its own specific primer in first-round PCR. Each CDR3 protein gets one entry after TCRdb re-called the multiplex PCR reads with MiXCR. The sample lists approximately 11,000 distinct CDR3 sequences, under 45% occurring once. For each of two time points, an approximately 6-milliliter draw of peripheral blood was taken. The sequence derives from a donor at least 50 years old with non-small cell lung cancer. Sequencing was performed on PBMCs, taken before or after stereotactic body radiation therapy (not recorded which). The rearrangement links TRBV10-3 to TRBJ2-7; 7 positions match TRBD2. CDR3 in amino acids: CSISESGGGQYEQYF. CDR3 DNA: TGTTCCATTAGTGAGTCGGGGGGAGGCCAATACGAGCAGTACTTC.